Shown below are 11 T cell receptor beta chains from a single sample sequenced in a study of control samples from healthy donors and cancer patients. The table came from immunoSEQ multiplex PCR; TCRdb's copy has only in-frame clones and leaves some out. The sample includes about 110,000 clones, roughly four fifths of them seen just once. The sequenced material came from blood. These receptor sequences come from a young man in good health.

Only one count was recorded for this clone. The chain is built from TRBV7-9 and TRBJ2-5, with D possibly TRBD2 on 7 matching bases. This CDR3 contains 11 residues. V lost 10 bases and J lost 5, with 11 bases in between. The germline V gene has CDR1 SEHNR and CDR2 FQNEAQ (reference sequence). The CDR3 protein is CATRGGETQYF. The CDR3 nucleotides are TGTGCCACTAGGGGGGGGGAGACCCAGTACTTC.

This chain joins TRBV30 and TRBJ1-1; D remains ambiguous. Germline V CDR1 and CDR2: GTSNPN, SVGIG (reference sequence). The CDR3 consists of 13 residues. V was clipped by 0 bases and J by 3 bases, with 8 bases between them. CDR3 coding DNA: TGTGCCTGGAGTGTAAGATCACACACTGAAGCTTTCTTT. This sequence encodes CAWSVRSHTEAFF.

The V call is TRBV7-8, the J call TRBJ1-6; the D gene is possibly TRBD1 (6 bases). The V end was cut by 6 bases, the J end by 5 bases, with 11 bases between. CDR1 is SGHVS, CDR2 FQNEAQ, per germline. This CDR3 contains 14 residues. The DNA for the CDR3 is TGTGCCAGCAGTTCGGGACAACATAATTCACCCCTCCACTTT. Translation: CASSSGQHNSPLHF. The full variable domain, in which reference TRBV7-8 and TRBJ1-6 provide the parts outside the CDR3, is GAGVSQSPRYKVAKRGQDVALRCDPISGHVSLFWYQQALGQGPEFLTYFQNEAQLDKSGLPSDRFFAERPEGSVSTLKIQRTQQEDSAVYLCASSSGQHNSPLHFGNGTRLTVT.

V is TRBV2 and J is TRBJ1-5; a weak D match, TRBD1 (6 bases). The CDR3 spans 14 residues. Germline V lookup: CDR1 SNHLY, CDR2 FYNNEI. Trimming cost V 7 bases and J 9 bases, with 19 bases left between them. The CDR3 coding sequence is TGTGCCAGCAAGCGGGGGGGCGCCGCTATGCCCCAGCATTTT. This codes for CASKRGGAAMPQHF.

V usage is TRBV7-9 and J usage is TRBJ2-1, with D perhaps TRBD2 (6 bases). V was pared by 5 bases and J by 9 bases, with 11 bases between. Germline V gives CDR1 SEHNR, CDR2 FQNEAQ (reference sequence). The CDR3 contains 12 residues. CDR3 DNA: TGTGCCAGCAGCGATGTGCGGGGTGAGCAGTTCTTC. Its translation is CASSDVRGEQFF.

This clone was counted between two and nine times. The chain joins TRBV15 to TRBJ1-4; TRBD1 might be the D (6 bases). The germline CDR1 and CDR2 sequences are LNHNV and YYDKDF (reference sequence). This CDR3 region has 16 residues. V was clipped by 5 bases and J by 2 bases, with 15 bases between them. CDR3 residues: CATSESIQGTNEKLFF. In DNA form, the CDR3 reads TGTGCCACCAGCGAATCTATACAGGGCACTAATGAAAAACTGTTTTTT.

This clone has a handful of counts. The gene calls are TRBV9 and TRBJ2-7; 14 nucleotides match TRBD2. In germline, CDR1 is SGDLS, CDR2 YYNGEE. Losses at the gene ends were 0 bases for V and 9 bases for J; bases not matched to a gene: 14. This CDR3 has 18 amino acids. The CDR3 nucleotides are TGTGCCAGCAGCGTAGAGGGACTAGCGGGGGCGAAAAGTTCGGGGCAGTACGTC. This sequence encodes CASSVEGLAGAKSSGQYV.

This sequence joins TRBV9 and TRBJ2-2; TRBD2 aligns across 10 bases. With V trimmed by 5 bases and J by 6 bases, 19 bases remained unmatched. Germline CDR1 SGDLS, CDR2 YYNGEE. The CDR3 is 19 residues long. The CDR3 here is CASSQSPYRAGGPAGELFF. In nucleotides, the CDR3 is TGTGCCAGCAGTCAGAGCCCCTATCGAGCGGGGGGGCCCGCCGGGGAGCTGTTTTTT.

The chain joins TRBV9 to TRBJ1-2; 7 nucleotides agree with TRBD1. CDR1 is SGDLS, CDR2 YYNGEE, per germline. The CDR3 covers 16 residues. With V trimmed by 5 bases and J by 1 base, 11 bases remained unmatched. CDR3 in amino acids: CASSRSSQGRNYGYTF. The DNA of the CDR3 is TGTGCCAGCAGTCGATCCTCACAGGGGCGTAACTATGGCTACACCTTC.

The genes are TRBV2 and TRBJ2-7, with 10 bases fitting TRBD1. Germline lookup yields CDR1 SNHLY and CDR2 FYNNEI. The CDR3 covers 18 residues. After removal of 5 bases from V and 2 bases from J, the junction contained 15 bases not matched to a gene. CDR3 in amino acids: CASSLPGQGFYITYEQYV. DNA of the CDR3: TGTGCCAGCAGTTTACCGGGACAGGGGTTTTATATAACCTACGAGCAGTACGTC.

The chain couples TRBV5-1 to TRBJ1-2; tentatively, D is TRBD1 (5 bases). V dropped 5 bases and J dropped 4 bases, with 18 bases sitting between them. The CDR3 totals 15 residues. CDR1 is SGHRS, CDR2 YFSETQ, per germline. The CDR3 loop reads CASRPHGTDSYGYTF. The CDR3 DNA reads as TGCGCCAGCAGACCTCACGGGACCGATTCCTATGGCTACACCTTC.